These T cell receptor beta chains were read from a single sample in a study of cytotoxic CD8 clonotypes in ibrutinib-treated CLL. Sequencing was performed with immunoSEQ multiplex PCR; in TCRdb, only in-frame clones are kept and a portion is missing. The sample consists of 150,000 to 200,000 clones, 70% to 90% of them appearing once. The source material was PBMCs, sampled at disease progression, from a patient treated with ibrutinib. The receptors were gathered from a human donor with chronic lymphocytic leukemia. CDR3s include the opening cysteine and the closing phenylalanine or tryptophan. The order of the fields is V gene, clone size, D gene, J gene, CDR3 protein, CDR3 DNA. The D gene is left open where the match is weak. Rows may omit the clone size; those that give it use once, few, many or a size class.

TRBV28	-	-	TRBJ1-2	CANYGANYGYTF	TGTGCCAACTACGGAGCTAACTATGGCTACACCTTC
TRBV18	-	-	TRBJ2-2	CASSPPVRGPGGELFF	TGTGCCAGCTCACCACCGGTTCGGGGTCCCGGCGGGGAGCTGTTTTTT
TRBV7-8	-	TRBD1	TRBJ2-7	CASSPRTGAGGEQYF	TGTGCCAGCAGCCCACGGACAGGGGCAGGTGGCGAGCAGTACTTC
TRBV4-2	-	TRBD1	TRBJ2-3	CASSHGQGSTDTQYF	TGTGCCAGCAGCCATGGACAGGGGAGCACAGATACGCAGTATTTT
TRBV6-6	-	-	TRBJ1-5	CASSYSSSDYNQPQHF	TGTGCCAGCAGTTACTCGTCATCAGACTACAATCAGCCCCAGCATTTT
TRBV7-6	-	-	TRBJ2-2	CATTQEIVTGELFF	TGTGCCACCACCCAAGAAATCGTGACCGGGGAGCTGTTTTTT
TRBV18	-	-	TRBJ1-5	CASSLTAGQTNQPQHF	TGTGCCAGCTCACTGACGGCGGGGCAGACCAATCAGCCCCAGCATTTT
TRBV4-1	-	-	TRBJ2-5	CASSQDPAGPQETQYF	TGCGCCAGCAGCCAAGATCCGGCGGGGCCCCAAGAGACCCAGTACTTC
TRBV9	-	-	TRBJ2-7	CASSVELGYEQYF	TGTGCCAGCAGCGTAGAGTTAGGCTACGAGCAGTACTTC
TRBV6-5	few	TRBD2	TRBJ2-7	CASSYDSGRPYEQYF	TGTGCCAGCAGTTACGATAGCGGGAGACCTTACGAGCAGTACTTC
TRBV29-1	once	-	TRBJ2-7	CSVGSRVEQYF	TGCAGCGTGGGGTCCCGGGTGGAGCAGTACTTC
TRBV2	-	TRBD1	TRBJ2-2	CASSGRTGAGELFF	TGTGCCAGCAGTGGGCGAACAGGGGCCGGGGAGCTGTTTTTT
TRBV28	-	-	TRBJ1-1	CASSSGGSNTEAFF	TGTGCCAGCAGCTCCGGCGGGTCCAACACTGAAGCTTTCTTT
TRBV19	-	-	TRBJ2-2	CASSPGWQSPGELFF	TGTGCCAGTAGTCCCGGGTGGCAGTCCCCCGGGGAGCTGTTTTTT
TRBV4-3	-	TRBD1	TRBJ1-2	CASSQEMQGVIYGYTF	TGCGCCAGCAGCCAAGAGATGCAGGGGGTAATCTATGGCTACACCTTC
TRBV29-1	-	-	TRBJ2-1	CSAFKSQGHSQFF	TGCAGCGCCTTTAAATCACAGGGTCACTCCCAGTTCTTC
TRBV15	-	TRBD2	TRBJ2-1	CATSRPGLAGEGPSYNEQFF	TGTGCCACCAGCAGGCCCGGACTAGCGGGAGAGGGGCCCTCCTACAATGAGCAGTTCTTC
TRBV19	-	TRBD1	TRBJ2-7	CASSSRQRTGTGEQYF	TGTGCCAGTAGCTCCCGCCAGAGGACAGGGACGGGCGAGCAGTACTTC
TRBV19	-	-	TRBJ1-1	CASSNRAGVNTEAFF	TGTGCCAGTAGCAACAGGGCAGGGGTGAACACTGAAGCTTTCTTT
TRBV27	-	-	TRBJ2-2	CASSPTGITGELFF	TGTGCCAGCAGCCCTACTGGGATCACCGGGGAGCTGTTTTTT
TRBV4-3	-	-	TRBJ2-3	CASSQRADTQYF	TGCGCCAGCAGCCAACGAGCAGATACGCAGTATTTT
TRBV18	-	-	TRBJ2-5	CASSLAYQETQYF	TGTGCCAGCTCATTAGCGTACCAAGAGACCCAGTACTTC
TRBV21-1	-	-	TRBJ2-6	CASTRGSGTGANVLTF	TGTGCCAGCACCAGAGGTAGCGGGACTGGGGCCAACGTCCTGACTTTC
TRBV9	-	TRBD1	TRBJ1-5	CASSVAPDRENQPQHF	TGTGCCAGCAGCGTAGCTCCGGACAGGGAAAATCAGCCCCAGCATTTT
TRBV28	once	-	TRBJ1-5	CAITQGSNNQPQHF	TGTGCCATCACACAGGGTTCCAACAATCAGCCCCAGCATTTT
TRBV29-1	-	TRBD1	TRBJ2-1	CSAHGTGEWHNEQFF	TGCAGCGCACACGGGACAGGGGAATGGCACAATGAGCAGTTCTTC
TRBV18	-	TRBD1	TRBJ1-1	CASSPLGQGATNTEAFF	TGTGCCAGCTCACCCCTGGGACAGGGGGCTACGAACACTGAAGCTTTCTTT
TRBV29-1	-	TRBD1	TRBJ1-4	CSVEWDRKGQSEEKLFF	TGCAGCGTTGAATGGGACAGGAAAGGACAATCGGAGGAAAAACTGTTTTTT
TRBV6-5	-	-	TRBJ1-5	CASSPTGAINQPQHF	TGTGCCAGCAGTCCGACAGGAGCGATCAATCAGCCCCAGCATTTT
TRBV7-2	-	-	TRBJ1-4	CASSLDGLLGEKLFF	TGTGCCAGCAGCTTAGATGGGTTGCTAGGGGAAAAACTGTTTTTT
TRBV6-5	-	TRBD1	TRBJ1-1	CASSYGGQGDTEAFF	TGTGCCAGCAGTTATGGTGGACAGGGGGACACTGAAGCTTTCTTT
TRBV30	-	-	TRBJ1-1	CAWSVGGDAFF	TGTGCCTGGAGTGTCGGGGGGGATGCTTTCTTT
TRBV27	-	TRBD2	TRBJ2-7	CASSGRGVAYEQYF	TGTGCCAGCAGCGGGAGGGGGGTGGCCTACGAGCAGTACTTC
TRBV5-5	-	TRBD1	TRBJ1-1	CASSLSGGGYTEAFF	TGTGCCAGCAGCTTGTCAGGGGGAGGGTACACTGAAGCTTTCTTT
TRBV5-4	-	-	TRBJ1-2	CASSSKPNYGYTF	TGTGCCAGCAGCTCCAAACCTAACTATGGCTACACCTTC
TRBV11-3	-	-	TRBJ1-2	CASSLGIGADGYTF	TGTGCCAGCAGCTTAGGGATAGGGGCGGATGGCTACACCTTC
TRBV10-3	-	-	TRBJ2-3	CAISESRPSGTDTQYF	TGTGCCATCAGTGAGTCACGCCCTAGCGGCACAGATACGCAGTATTTT
TRBV6-5	-	-	TRBJ2-5	CASSYRQGRETQYF	TGTGCCAGCAGTTACCGCCAGGGCCGAGAGACCCAGTACTTC
TRBV27	-	TRBD1	TRBJ2-7	CASSPPGQGSYEQYF	TGTGCCAGCAGTCCCCCGGGACAGGGGAGCTACGAGCAGTACTTC
TRBV5-1	-	-	TRBJ2-3	CASSLEGSTDTQYF	TGCGCCAGCAGCTTGGAAGGGAGCACAGATACGCAGTATTTT
TRBV18	-	-	TRBJ2-3	CASSQQDTQYF	TGTGCCAGCTCACAACAAGATACGCAGTATTTT
TRBV7-9	-	TRBD2	TRBJ2-7	CASSLNPSGGSYEQYF	TGTGCCAGCAGTCTCAACCCTAGCGGGGGGTCCTACGAGCAGTACTTC
TRBV15	-	TRBD1	TRBJ2-1	CATSRQGQFYNEQFF	TGTGCCACCAGCAGACAGGGACAGTTTTACAATGAGCAGTTCTTC
TRBV7-9	-	-	TRBJ2-1	CASFLYGKSREQFF	TGTGCCAGCTTTCTCTATGGCAAGAGCAGGGAGCAGTTCTTC
TRBV6-1	-	-	TRBJ1-5	CASSATALQGRGRSQPQHF	TGTGCCAGCAGTGCCACCGCCTTACAGGGTCGAGGGCGAAGTCAGCCCCAGCATTTT
TRBV9	-	TRBD1	TRBJ1-1	CASSVGGQGVTEAFF	TGTGCCAGCAGCGTAGGGGGACAGGGGGTCACTGAAGCTTTCTTT